This TCR beta chain was found in a study of blood T cell repertoires in COVID-19. For the study at large: Samples representing acute and convalescent COVID-19 were sourced from the United States, Italy and Spain. Sample material is recorded as cDNA or gDNA derived from T cells, B-cell-depleted T cells, or PBMCs.

The sample holds one count of this clone. Under the authors' procedure: How many nucleated cells were present was estimated from reference gene primer amplification. The method was immunoSEQ multiplex PCR; TCRdb's version includes in-frame clones alone and lacks a portion of them. V, J and clone size are taken as reported in that table, and D and trimming were inferred from the DNA itself. Found here are over 120,000 clones, approximately 90% of them singletons; the top ten hold 2.5% to 3%. CDR3 length: 14 residues. V lost 4 bases, J lost 5 bases, and 14 bases lay in between. From germline, CDR1 is MNHEY and CDR2 SMNVEV (reference sequence).

The specimen sequenced was peripheral blood. This receptor was obtained from a man aged 55 to 69 with active or convalescent COVID-19. The V gene is TRBV27, the J gene TRBJ2-5; D may be TRBD1 (6 bases). CDR3 residues: CASSSPGVGETQYF. The CDR3 DNA is TGTGCCAGCAGTTCTCCAGGGGTGGGGGAGACCCAGTACTTC.